The entry below gives a single T cell receptor beta chain sequence along with its context. The data are from a study of blood T cell repertoires in COVID-19. Study-wide background: Both acute and convalescent COVID-19 samples were obtained from the United States, Italy and Spain. PBMCs, B-cell-depleted T cells, or T cells were the source of the cDNA or gDNA that made up the material.

CDR1 and CDR2 (germline): KGHSH, LQKENI. This CDR3 region has 16 residues. The V and J ends lost 0 bases and 4 bases, in that order; junction bases with no gene match: 4. Patients at the Seattle site were enrolled during active infection and followed longitudinally. The assay was immunoSEQ multiplex PCR, and TCRdb's table has in-frame clones only and misses some. The repertoire holds about 87,000 clones, 70% to 90% seen once, with roughly 3.2% in the top ten. The chain combines TRBV18 with TRBJ1-2; TRBD1 agrees at 11 bases. The TCR sequence derives from a woman aged 80 or over with COVID-19, enrolled during active disease. Sequenced input: peripheral blood. The CDR3 bases are TGTGCCAGCTCACCACCGGCCGGGACAGGGGGCTATGGCTACACCTTC. Protein sequence: CASSPPAGTGGYGYTF.